Given below is one T cell receptor beta chain in context. Its antigen is currently unknown. Via MiXCR, TCRdb re-called the 5' RACE reads, giving one row per CDR3 protein. The sample includes roughly 570,000 distinct CDR3 sequences, roughly 9.9% of them seen just once. The data belong to a study of identical twins. Whole-study findings and limits: With abundant cord blood beta clonotypes, insertions were fewer; memory repertoires showed no such pattern.

CDR3 length: 16 amino acids. Germline CDR1 SGHNT, CDR2 YYREEE (reference sequence). V lost 4 bases, J lost 0 bases, and 15 bases lay in between. Separately, the same data were catalogued under a study of yellow fever vaccine responses in identical twins. Per that study: Twins reportedly had a vaccine T cell response that seemed partly convergent, partly personalized.

The V call is TRBV5-4, the J call TRBJ2-3; D gene uncertain. The material sequenced was PBMCs. This sequence originates from a woman between 18 and 29 years old in good health. The CDR3 reads CASSPSSSSSTDTQYF. The DNA of the CDR3 is TGTGCCAGCAGCCCGAGTAGTTCTTCTAGCACAGATACGCAGTATTTT.